What follows are 24 T cell receptor beta chains derived from one specimen sequenced in a study of quantifying T cell responses using KT2 cells. Background on the study: RNA was reverse transcribed with TCR alpha and beta constant-region primers.

Each cDNA got a UMI-containing oligo ligated at its 3' end. First-round PCR used three to five cycles and beta primers RC1.1 and RC1.2 covering TRBC1 and TRBC2. TCRdb analysed the UMI-ligation and nested PCR reads with MiXCR anew, one entry per CDR3 protein. The repertoire consists of fewer than 60,000 distinct CDR3 sequences, with 11% occurring once and the leading ten covering less than 11%. The sequenced sample was PBMCs spiked with cells of the T cell clone KT2. These receptors all stem from a human donor.

CDR3 DNA: TGTGCCAGCAGTGCAGGGAACGGAGGTGAAGCTTTCTTT. Encoded protein: CASSAGNGGEAFF. This chain joins TRBV2 and TRBJ1-1, with D perhaps matching TRBD1 (5 bases). The CDR3 has 13 residues. Looked up from germline, CDR1 is SNHLY and CDR2 is FYNNEI. The V and J ends lost 4 bases and 7 bases respectively, with 13 bases between them.

The chain couples TRBV29-1 to TRBJ1-1; 10 nucleotides agree with TRBD1. After removal of 6 bases from V and 5 bases from J, the junction contained 6 bases not matched to a gene. Germline CDR1 is SQVTM and CDR2 is ANQGSEA. The CDR3 is made up of 13 amino acids. CDR3 nucleotides: TGCAGCGTCTCCCCGGGACAGGGGACTGAAGCTTTCTTT. This gives the protein CSVSPGQGTEAFF. Full variable domain (rest looked up from reference TRBV29-1 and TRBJ1-1): SAVISQKPSRDICQRGTSLTIQCQVDSQVTMMFWYRQQPGQSLTLIATANQGSEATYESGFVIDKFPISRPNLTFSTLTVSNMSPEDSSIYLCSVSPGQGTEAFFGQGTRLTVV.

The gene calls are TRBV7-2 and TRBJ2-3; 14 bases are shared with TRBD2. The CDR3 contains 16 residues. V dropped 5 bases and J dropped 7; count of bases not matched to a gene: 8. Per germline, CDR1 SGHTA and CDR2 FQGNSA. The CDR3 region is CASSPGTSGRGNTQYF. DNA of the CDR3: TGTGCCAGCAGCCCAGGGACTAGCGGGAGAGGGAATACGCAGTATTTT.

This clonotype turned up a few times. J is TRBJ1-2 and V is TRBV28; TRBD1 is a possible D gene (5 bases). This CDR3 comprises 13 residues. The V end lost 7 bases, the J end lost 1 base, and 10 bases lay between the germline ends. Germline loops: CDR1 MDHEN, CDR2 SYDVKM. Here the CDR3 reads CASTQGNNYGYTF. Here the CDR3 DNA reads TGTGCCAGCACCCAGGGCAATAACTATGGCTACACCTTC.

This clonotype was found a few times. This chain uses TRBV9 with TRBJ2-3; D gene uncertain. The germline V and J ends were trimmed by 4 bases and 4 bases, with 7 bases remaining between them. The CDR3 length is 12 residues. CDR1 is SGDLS, CDR2 YYNGEE, per germline. The CDR3 DNA reads TGTGCCAGCAGCCCATCCCCAGATACGCAGTATTTT. Translation gives CASSPSPDTQYF.

This clonotype was picked up many times. This chain joins TRBV14 and TRBJ2-6, with D uncertain. The CDR3 is 17 residues long. Trimming stripped 0 bases from V and 2 bases from J, with 11 bases between. Germline assignment: CDR1 SGHDN and CDR2 FVKESK. The CDR3 sequence: CASSQDIGSTGANVLTF. The DNA for the CDR3 is TGTGCCAGCAGCCAAGATATAGGGTCGACTGGGGCCAACGTCCTGACTTTC.

The chain couples TRBV4-1 to TRBJ1-2; 8 bases are shared with TRBD1. Germline V CDR1 and CDR2: MGHRA, YSYEKL. V was clipped by 4 bases and J by 4 bases; unmatched bases: 20. The CDR3 spans 19 residues. The CDR3 sequence: CASSLGGKDRGRQSYGYTF. DNA of the CDR3: TGCGCCAGCAGCCTTGGAGGGAAAGACAGGGGTCGACAAAGCTATGGCTACACCTTC.

The table lists this clonotype with many counts. The chain uses TRBV3-1 and TRBJ2-7; D is undetermined. Germline V CDR1 and CDR2: LGHDT, YNNKEL (reference sequence). This CDR3 has 15 amino acids. The V end was cut by 4 bases, the J end by 0 bases, with 13 bases between. CDR3 amino acids: CASSPSDISSYEQYF. The CDR3 region has the DNA TGTGCCAGCAGCCCTTCTGACATAAGCTCCTACGAGCAGTACTTC.

This clonotype was seen only a few times. The chain carries TRBV11-2 and TRBJ2-3; TRBD2 agrees at 14 bases. Looked up from germline, CDR1 is SGHAT and CDR2 is FQNNGV. After removal of 5 bases from V and 6 bases from J, the junction contained 4 bases not matched to a gene. CDR3 size: 15 residues. As DNA, the CDR3 is TGTGCCAGCAGCAGACTAGCGGGAGGGTACGATACGCAGTATTTT. Amino acids: CASSRLAGGYDTQYF.

This CDR3 reads CASSQDGTGMSAEAFF. The CDR3 DNA follows: TGTGCCAGCAGCCAAGACGGGACAGGGATGTCTGCTGAAGCTTTCTTT. The chain combines TRBV14 with TRBJ1-1; 9 nucleotides match TRBD1. This CDR3 contains 16 residues. In germline, CDR1 is SGHDN, CDR2 FVKESK. J was trimmed by 6 bases and V by 0 bases; bases with no gene match: 8.

The chain employs TRBV15 and TRBJ2-7; D might be TRBD1 or TRBD2, each matching 5 bases. Germline lookup yields CDR1 LNHNV and CDR2 YYDKDF (reference sequence). The CDR3 has 14 residues. V was cut by 1 base and J by 3 bases, with 10 bases left in between. CDR3 loop: CATSRAEGLYEQYF. The CDR3 region has the DNA TGTGCCACCAGCAGAGCTGAGGGGCTCTACGAGCAGTACTTC.

This rearrangement joins TRBV3-1 to TRBJ2-7; D gene unclear. The CDR3 runs to 13 residues. Germline assignment: CDR1 LGHDT and CDR2 YNNKEL (reference sequence). V dropped 7 bases and J dropped 0 bases, with 10 bases sitting between them. The CDR3, as DNA: TGTGCCAGCACTCCCAGCAGCTCCTACGAGCAGTACTTC. Protein product: CASTPSSSYEQYF.

The J gene is TRBJ1-2, the V gene TRBV20-1; 7 nucleotides match TRBD1. V shed 3 bases and J 3 bases; nucleotides not matched to a gene: 7. The CDR3 totals 14 residues. Germline CDR1 DFQATT, CDR2 SNEGSKA (reference sequence). The CDR3 protein is CSASTRQGHYGYTF. The DNA for the CDR3 is TGCAGTGCTAGCACGAGACAGGGCCACTATGGCTACACCTTC.

This clonotype appeared many times. V gene TRBV29-1 combines with J gene TRBJ2-7; D gene uncertain. Between the trimmed V and J ends, which lost 2 bases and 2 bases, there was a span of 19 bases. This CDR3 has 16 amino acids. Germline V CDR1 and CDR2: SQVTM, ANQGSEA. Here the CDR3 reads CSVEIPGPIRTYEQYF. CDR3 sequence (DNA): TGCAGCGTTGAAATCCCGGGCCCCATTAGGACCTACGAGCAGTACTTC.

The chain links TRBV7-2 to TRBJ2-7; no reliable D call. Between the trimmed V and J ends, which lost 1 base and 5 bases, there was a span of 15 bases. The CDR3 is 15 residues long. CDR1 is SGHTA and CDR2 is FQGNSA in the germline V gene. The CDR3 nucleotides are TGTGCCAGCAGCTTAGATGGACCCCCTAAGAACGAGCAGTACTTC. It codes for CASSLDGPPKNEQYF.

DNA for the CDR3: TGCAGTGCTAGAGAAGACAGGGGCCCAGAAGCTTTCTTT. It specifies CSAREDRGPEAFF. This chain joins TRBV20-1 and TRBJ1-1, with TRBD1 matching over 8 bases. V lost 0 bases and J lost 8; bases outside the gene matches: 5. The germline V gene encodes CDR1 DFQATT and CDR2 SNEGSKA (reference sequence). The CDR3 is 13 amino acids.

Here the CDR3 reads CASSPGPPSSYNEQFF. CDR3 DNA sequence: TGTGCCAGCAGTCCCGGACCGCCTAGCTCCTACAATGAGCAGTTCTTC. This rearrangement joins TRBV12-3 or TRBV12-4 to TRBJ2-1; D gene ambiguous. Trimming removed 5 bases at V and 0 bases at J, with 14 bases between. This CDR3 contains 16 residues.

This clonotype occurred a few times. The rearrangement uses TRBV19 and TRBJ2-1, with D perhaps TRBD2 (6 bases). CDR1 is LNHDA, CDR2 SQIVND, per germline (reference sequence). Trimming took 5 bases from V and 2 from J, leaving 13 bases between them. The CDR3 contains 15 residues. This CDR3 is CASSWGGTAYNEQFF. The CDR3 bases are TGTGCCAGTAGTTGGGGCGGGACGGCCTACAATGAGCAGTTCTTC.

The chain recombines TRBV4-1 with TRBJ2-2; TRBD2 matches at 10 bases. The CDR3 extends over 17 amino acids. Germline lookup yields CDR1 MGHRA and CDR2 YSYEKL. Unmatched junction bases numbered 10, after V lost 4 bases and J lost 5 bases. CDR3 region: CASSPLGSGGGTGELFF. CDR3 nucleotides: TGCGCCAGCAGCCCCCTCGGGAGCGGGGGGGGGACCGGGGAGCTGTTTTTT.

The chain is built from TRBV2 and TRBJ2-1; 10 bases are shared with TRBD1. The germline gives CDR1 SNHLY, CDR2 FYNNEI. The V segment lost 5 bases and the J segment 5 bases; nucleotides outside the gene matches: 3. This CDR3 is built from 14 residues. The CDR3: CASSRDRGNNEQFF. CDR3 nucleotide sequence: TGTGCCAGCAGTCGGGACAGGGGAAACAATGAGCAGTTCTTC.

This clonotype was observed a handful of times. This chain uses TRBV20-1 with TRBJ1-6, with 8 bases lining up with TRBD1. V gave up 5 bases and J gave up 7 bases; unmatched junction bases: 4. The length of the CDR3 is 13 residues. Germline values: CDR1 DFQATT, CDR2 SNEGSKA (reference sequence). CDR3 protein: CSAPDRGNSPLHF. The CDR3 DNA follows: TGCAGTGCTCCAGACAGGGGAAATTCACCCCTCCACTTT.

This clonotype was found many times. V and J are TRBV20-1 and TRBJ2-1; D possibly corresponds to TRBD2 (6 bases). Germline lookup yields CDR1 DFQATT and CDR2 SNEGSKA (reference sequence). This CDR3 comprises 15 residues. Between the trimmed V and J ends, which lost 5 bases and 0 bases, there was a span of 14 bases. In nucleotides, the CDR3 is TGCAGTGCTTCGAGCGGGTCCAGCTCCTACAATGAGCAGTTCTTC. Translation gives CSASSGSSSYNEQFF.

This clonotype was observed many times. The chain carries TRBV6-5 and TRBJ2-7; D is ambiguous. Trimming took off 5 bases at V and 2 bases at J, with 10 bases between the two ends. The CDR3 covers 13 residues. Germline CDR1 and CDR2: MNHEY and SVGAGI. CDR3 DNA: TGTGCCAGCAGTCCGACCGGAGCCTACGAGCAGTACTTC. It yields the protein CASSPTGAYEQYF.

This clonotype was seen ten or more times. The chain combines TRBV6-1 with TRBJ2-1; D is possibly TRBD2 (6 bases). Germline CDR1 and CDR2: MNHNS and SASEGT. The germline V and J ends were trimmed by 4 bases and 3 bases, with 10 bases remaining between them. The CDR3 runs 14 residues. As DNA, the CDR3 is TGTGCCAGCAGTGGTCGGGAGAACTACAATGAGCAGTTCTTC. Its protein product is CASSGRENYNEQFF.